The T cell receptor (beta chain) described here comes from a study of blood T cell repertoires in COVID-19. Data came from immunoSEQ multiplex PCR; TCRdb stores just in-frame clones and leaves some out. The data hold more than 75,000 clones, with around 80% observed a single time. Germline values: CDR1 MNHEY, CDR2 SVGAGI. The CDR3 has 16 amino acids. V was shortened by 4 bases and J by 4 bases, with 19 bases between the two germline ends. What was sequenced was peripheral blood. This sequence was found in a man between 60 and 70 years old with acute or convalescent COVID-19. The V gene is TRBV6-5, the J gene TRBJ1-1; D not resolved. The chain's CDR3 is CASSSPFGRIATEAFF. As DNA, the CDR3 is TGTGCCAGCAGTTCTCCCTTCGGGAGGATTGCCACTGAAGCTTTCTTT.